This is a list of T cell receptor beta chains from one sample in a study of Ad26.COV2.S vaccination and SARS-CoV-2 variants. Libraries were prepared by immunoSEQ multiplex PCR; TCRdb keeps only in-frame clonotypes and omits some of them. The table records 300,000 to 350,000 clones, about 88% of them present only once. The sequencing here drew on peripheral blood, taken in a trial of Ad26.COV2.S vaccine versus placebo. The receptors stem from a person between 18 and 65 years old who received the Ad26.COV2.S COVID-19 vaccine or a placebo. The CDR3 runs from the conserved cysteine through the conserved F or W. Each record gives: V gene, J gene, D gene, CDR3 protein, CDR3 DNA. A D gene is named only where the DNA matches it firmly.

TRBV11-2,TRBJ1-2,NA,CASSLDLLAGVHYGYTF,TGTGCCAGCAGCTTAGATCTATTGGCAGGGGTTCACTATGGCTACACCTTC
TRBV4-3,TRBJ2-1,TRBD2,CASSQAPGRRNEQFF,TGCGCCAGCAGCCAAGCTCCCGGGAGGCGTAATGAGCAGTTCTTC
TRBV5-4,TRBJ2-2,NA,CASSFQQGTGELFF,TGTGCCAGCAGCTTCCAGCAGGGGACCGGGGAGCTGTTTTTT
TRBV10-3,TRBJ1-6,TRBD1,CAIRTGTGDRTLHF,TGTGCCATCAGGACCGGGACAGGGGATCGAACCCTCCACTTT
TRBV15,TRBJ2-7,NA,CATSRDTGSSYEQYF,TGTGCCACCAGCAGAGATACAGGGAGCTCCTACGAGCAGTACTTC
TRBV9,TRBJ2-1,TRBD2,CASRSSGINNEQFF,TGTGCCAGCAGGTCTAGCGGGATAAACAATGAGCAGTTCTTC
TRBV6-6,TRBJ1-5,NA,CASSRSKLGKGDGNQPQHF,TGTGCCAGCAGTCGATCAAAATTAGGAAAGGGAGACGGCAATCAGCCCCAGCATTTT
TRBV27,TRBJ2-7,TRBD2,CASSTSGGPYEQYF,TGTGCCAGCAGCACTAGCGGAGGCCCCTACGAGCAGTACTTC
TRBV7-9,TRBJ2-7,TRBD2,CASSYYGTSGYEQYF,TGTGCCAGCAGCTACTACGGGACTAGTGGGTACGAGCAGTACTTC
TRBV4-1,TRBJ1-5,NA,CASSQDYRQPQHF,TGCGCCAGCAGCCAAGACTATAGGCAGCCCCAGCATTTT
TRBV28,TRBJ1-2,TRBD1,CASSRQGSGNYGYTF,TGTGCCAGCAGCCGACAGGGGAGTGGGAACTATGGCTACACCTTC
TRBV11-1,TRBJ1-1,TRBD1,CASSLRTGFMNTEAFF,TGTGCCAGCAGCCTACGGACAGGGTTTATGAACACTGAAGCTTTCTTT
TRBV19,TRBJ2-7,NA,CASSSSSGQSPYEQYF,TGTGCCAGTAGCTCTTCTTCAGGGCAATCTCCCTACGAGCAGTACTTC
TRBV6-2/TRBV6-3,TRBJ1-6,NA,CASSQESSDRNSPLHF,TGTGCCAGCAGTCAGGAGTCTTCGGACAGAAATTCACCCCTCCACTTT
TRBV5-1,TRBJ1-1,NA,CASSLTRQDPEAFF,TGCGCCAGCAGCTTGACGCGACAGGATCCTGAAGCTTTCTTT